The 21 T cell receptor beta chains listed next were all sequenced from one sample in a study of T cell responses to AZD1222 COVID-19 vaccine. Sequenced by immunoSEQ multiplex PCR; TCRdb stores in-frame clones only, minus some. The table shows more than 140,000 clones, with under 95% occurring only once. Sample: peripheral blood, taken on day 0 of AZD1222 vaccination. These TCRs come from an adult in good health.

CDR3 sequence: CASSLSKGGYGYTF. The CDR3 DNA reads as TGTGCCAGCAGCTTATCTAAGGGAGGCTATGGCTACACCTTC. The rearrangement joins TRBV7-9 to TRBJ1-2; D unclear. Trimming took 2 bases from V and 4 from J, leaving 11 bases between them. The CDR3 is made up of 14 amino acids. From germline, CDR1 is SEHNR and CDR2 FQNEAQ (reference sequence).

The V call is TRBV6-1, the J call TRBJ2-1, with 7 bases aligning to TRBD2. Germline V gene sequence: CDR1 MNHNS, CDR2 SASEGT. CDR3 size: 16 residues. Germline trimming cut 0 bases from V and 3 bases from J; bases unmatched to any gene: 5. CDR3 residues: CASSEALAEVYNEQFF. CDR3 nucleotide sequence: TGTGCCAGCAGTGAAGCGCTAGCGGAAGTCTACAATGAGCAGTTCTTC.

The chain joins TRBV9 to TRBJ1-1, with a tentative D call TRBD1 (5 bases). Trimming cost V 0 bases and J 0 bases, with 9 bases left between them. The CDR3 consists of 15 residues. In germline, CDR1 is SGDLS, CDR2 YYNGEE. CDR3 loop: CASSVDGALNTEAFF. In nucleotides, the CDR3 is TGTGCCAGCAGCGTAGATGGGGCACTGAACACTGAAGCTTTCTTT.

The V and J genes are TRBV5-3 and TRBJ2-1, with 8 nucleotides matching TRBD2. TRBV5-3 is assigned to the ORF class and has an uncertain function. The J segment lost 8 bases and the V segment lost 1 base, leaving 5 bases of the junction unmatched. The CDR3 totals 14 residues. The CDR3, as DNA: TGTGCCAGAAGCTTGACCCGGGAGGGAGATGAGCAGTTCTTC. It yields the protein CARSLTREGDEQFF.

This chain links TRBV5-1 with TRBJ2-2; 8 bases agree with TRBD2. The V and J ends lost 4 bases and 1 base, in that order; junction bases with no gene match: 3. Germline lookup yields CDR1 SGHRS and CDR2 YFSETQ. CDR3 length: 15 amino acids. The CDR3 nucleotides are TGCGCCAGCAGCCCAACTAGCGGGAACACCGGGGAGCTGTTTTTT. Translated, it gives CASSPTSGNTGELFF.

The chain has TRBV5-8 and TRBJ1-5; TRBD1 might be the D (5 bases). V dropped 7 bases and J dropped 6 bases, with 8 bases sitting between them. This CDR3 region has 11 residues. Per the germline V gene, CDR1 is SGHTS and CDR2 is YDEGEE. CDR3 residues: CASLGGQPQHF. The CDR3 DNA reads as TGTGCCAGCCTCGGGGGTCAGCCCCAGCATTTT.

This chain joins TRBV28 and TRBJ2-5; possibly TRBD1 or TRBD2 for D (5 bases each). CDR3 length equals 13 residues. Trimming removed 6 bases from V and 0 bases from J, with 8 bases in between. From germline, CDR1 is MDHEN and CDR2 SYDVKM. This CDR3 reads CASRGVDQETQYF. CDR3 sequence (DNA): TGTGCCAGCAGGGGGGTGGACCAAGAGACCCAGTACTTC.

This chain links TRBV6-5 with TRBJ1-5, with a weak D call TRBD1 (5 bases). The CDR3 is made up of 14 amino acids. Trimming pared 6 bases from V and 5 bases from J, leaving 14 bases between. CDR1 is MNHEY, CDR2 SVGAGI, per germline. CDR3 coding DNA: TGTGCCAGCAGCCTTCGACAGCCCGATCAGCCCCAGCATTTT. This sequence encodes CASSLRQPDQPQHF.

The CDR3 DNA reads TGTGCCAGCAAATGGGGGGGCACCGGGGAGCTGTTTTTT. This encodes CASKWGGTGELFF. The J gene is TRBJ2-2, the V gene TRBV2; 7 bases are a match to TRBD2. Per the germline V gene, CDR1 is SNHLY and CDR2 is FYNNEI. J lost 4 bases, V lost 7 bases, and 3 bases had no gene match. The CDR3 sequence is 13 residues long.

The CDR3 DNA sequence: TGTGCCAGCAGCTTAATGGGTCTGGGGTTGGGCACTGAAGCTTTCTTT. Its translation: CASSLMGLGLGTEAFF. V is TRBV7-3 and J is TRBJ1-1; D gene unclear. Germline V CDR1 and CDR2: SGHTA, FQGTGA. The ends were cut back, 1 base at V and 4 bases at J, with 16 bases in the middle. The CDR3 length is 16 residues.

This clone was seen a handful of times. V usage is TRBV14 and J usage is TRBJ1-1; TRBD1 is a possible D gene (6 bases). CDR3 length: 13 residues. CDR1 is SGHDN and CDR2 is FVKESK in the germline V gene. The V gene lost 5 bases and the J gene lost 11 bases, with 18 bases spanning the gap. The CDR3 is CASSGRDTYRAFF. For the CDR3, the DNA is TGTGCCAGCAGCGGCCGGGACACCTATAGGGCTTTCTTT.

This clone has only a few counts. This sequence joins TRBV1 and TRBJ2-2; no check of the table's D call, TRBD2, against the DNA was made. TRBV1 is described as a pseudogene. CDR3 size: 16 residues. The CDR3: CTSSPDGRSDTGELFF. CDR3 in DNA: TGCACCAGCAGCCCCGACGGGAGAAGCGACACCGGGGAGCTGTTTTTT.

The rearrangement joins TRBV7-3 to TRBJ2-2, with D possibly being TRBD2 (6 bases). The CDR3 runs to 14 residues. V lost 5 bases, J lost 3 bases, and 10 bases lay in between. Per germline, CDR1 SGHTA and CDR2 FQGTGA. The CDR3 bases are TGTGCCAGCAGCCGGGACTCATACACCGGGGAGCTGTTTTTT. Translation: CASSRDSYTGELFF. The complete variable domain, with remaining parts taken from reference TRBV7-3 and TRBJ2-2, reads GAGVSQTPSNKVTEKGKYVELRCDPISGHTALYWYRQSLGQGPEFLIYFQGTGAADDSGLPNDRFFAVRPEGSVSTLKIQRTERGDSAVYLCASSRDSYTGELFFGEGSRLTVL.

The genes are TRBV19 and TRBJ2-6; D possibly matches TRBD1 or TRBD2 (6 bases each). Trimming took off 1 base at V and 1 base at J, with 17 bases between the two ends. Per germline, CDR1 LNHDA and CDR2 SQIVND (reference sequence). The CDR3 has 19 amino acids. The CDR3 DNA sequence: TGTGCCAGTAGTATAGTAGTTCGGGGGCGACGGTCTGGGGCCAACGTCCTGACTTTC. Residues: CASSIVVRGRRSGANVLTF.

By share of the sample, this clone is medium-sized. This chain joins TRBV11-2 and TRBJ2-7, with D hard to call. Germline CDR1 and CDR2: SGHAT and FQNNGV. The CDR3 is 14 amino acids. V shed 1 base and J shed 5 bases, with 12 bases lying between them. The chain's CDR3 is CASSLVNSRDEQYF. The CDR3 nucleotides are TGTGCCAGCAGCTTAGTTAACTCTCGGGACGAGCAGTACTTC.

In nucleotides, the CDR3 is TGTGCCAGCAGTAAGACAGAGAACTATGGCTACACCTTC. Its protein is CASSKTENYGYTF. The gene calls are TRBV5-8 and TRBJ1-2, with a weak D call TRBD1 (5 bases). This CDR3 contains 13 residues. Trimming took 5 bases from V and 2 from J, leaving 10 bases between them. Per the germline V gene, CDR1 is SGHTS and CDR2 is YDEGEE.

V is TRBV7-2 and J is TRBJ2-5, with D tentatively TRBD1 (5 bases). This CDR3 is 14 amino acids long. The germline gives CDR1 SGHTA, CDR2 FQGNSA. V lost 0 bases, J lost 2 bases, and 7 bases lay in between. The DNA for the CDR3 is TGTGCCAGCAGCTTAGCGGGGCGGCAAGAGACCCAGTACTTC. This translates into CASSLAGRQETQYF.

The rearrangement links TRBV9 to TRBJ2-7, with a weak D call TRBD1 (7 bases). The germline V gene has CDR1 SGDLS and CDR2 YYNGEE. Trimming took off 1 base at V and 3 bases at J, with 14 bases between the two ends. The CDR3 sequence is 15 residues long. DNA of the CDR3: TGTGCCAGCAGCGTAACAGGGGCCGGGGGCTACGAGCAGTACTTC. It encodes CASSVTGAGGYEQYF.

This chain links TRBV4-3 with TRBJ2-5; TRBD1 matches at 11 bases. V shed 1 base, J shed 5 bases, and the junction held 3 bases outside the gene matches. CDR1 LGHNA and CDR2 YSLEER come from the germline V gene. CDR3 length equals 15 residues. CDR3 amino acids: CASSQGDRGWETQYF. CDR3 sequence (DNA): TGCGCCAGCAGCCAAGGGGACAGGGGGTGGGAGACCCAGTACTTC.

This rearrangement joins TRBV9 to TRBJ1-3; D is unclear. This CDR3 is built from 15 residues. The germline V gene has CDR1 SGDLS and CDR2 YYNGEE. V lost 3 bases to trimming and J lost 1 base, with 11 bases between them. Written as DNA, the CDR3 is TGTGCCAGCAGCGGGTTGGGGTTGTCTGGAAACACCATATATTTT. Translated, it gives CASSGLGLSGNTIYF.

Here the CDR3 reads CASSSPPRGQPQHF. The CDR3 region has the DNA TGTGCCAGCAGTTCCCCTCCTAGGGGTCAGCCCCAGCATTTT. This chain joins TRBV6-2 or TRBV6-3 and TRBJ1-5, with a possible D match to TRBD1 (5 bases). CDR3 length: 14 amino acids. V lost 4 bases to trimming and J lost 6 bases, with 13 bases between them. Germline assignment: CDR1 MNHEY and CDR2 SVGEGT.